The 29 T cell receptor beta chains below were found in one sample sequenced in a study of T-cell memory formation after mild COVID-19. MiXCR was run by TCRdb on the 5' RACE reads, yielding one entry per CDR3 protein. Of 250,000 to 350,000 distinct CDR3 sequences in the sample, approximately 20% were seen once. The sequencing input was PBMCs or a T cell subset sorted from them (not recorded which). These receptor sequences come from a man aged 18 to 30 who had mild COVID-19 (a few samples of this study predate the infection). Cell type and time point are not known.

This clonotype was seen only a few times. For the CDR3, the DNA is TGTGCCAGCAGTTATTCTTCCGGGGCTCGTAGCACCGGGGAGCTGTTTTTT. Translation gives CASSYSSGARSTGELFF. The V gene is TRBV6-5, the J gene TRBJ2-2, with D perhaps matching TRBD1 or TRBD2 (5 bases each). Germline loops: CDR1 MNHEY, CDR2 SVGAGI. This CDR3 has 17 residues. The germline V and J ends were trimmed by 3 bases and 4 bases, with 18 bases remaining between them.

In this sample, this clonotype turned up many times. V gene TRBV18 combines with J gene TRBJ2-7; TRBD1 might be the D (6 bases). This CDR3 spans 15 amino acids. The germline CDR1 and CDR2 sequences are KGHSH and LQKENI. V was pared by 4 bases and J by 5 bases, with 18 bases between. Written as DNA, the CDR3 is TGTGCCAGCTCACTTACTTCAGGGGAATTGGACGAGCAGTACTTC. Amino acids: CASSLTSGELDEQYF.

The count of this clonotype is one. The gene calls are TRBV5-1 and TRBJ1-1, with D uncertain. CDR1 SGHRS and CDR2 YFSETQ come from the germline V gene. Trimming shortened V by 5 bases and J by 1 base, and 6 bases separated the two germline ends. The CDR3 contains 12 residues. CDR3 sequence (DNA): TGCGCCAGCAGGAAGGGGAACACTGAAGCTTTCTTT. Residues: CASRKGNTEAFF.

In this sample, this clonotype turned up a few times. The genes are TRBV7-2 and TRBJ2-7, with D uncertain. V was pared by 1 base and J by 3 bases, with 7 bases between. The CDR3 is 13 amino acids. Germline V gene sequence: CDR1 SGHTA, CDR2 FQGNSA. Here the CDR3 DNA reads TGTGCCAGCAGCTTAGACCCTATCTACGAGCAGTACGTC. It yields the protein CASSLDPIYEQYV.

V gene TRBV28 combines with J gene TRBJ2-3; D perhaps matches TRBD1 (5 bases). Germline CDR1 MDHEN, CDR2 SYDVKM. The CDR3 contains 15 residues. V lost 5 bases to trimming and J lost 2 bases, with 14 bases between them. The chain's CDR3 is CASSPPMGPTDTQYF. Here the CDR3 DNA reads TGTGCCAGCAGTCCCCCCATGGGGCCCACAGATACGCAGTATTTT.

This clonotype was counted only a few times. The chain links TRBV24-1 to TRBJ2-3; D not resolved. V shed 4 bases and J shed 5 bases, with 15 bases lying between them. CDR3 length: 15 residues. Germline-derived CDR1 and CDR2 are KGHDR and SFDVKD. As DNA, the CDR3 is TGTGCCACCAGTGACCCTGTACGGGTGGGAGATACGCAGTATTTT. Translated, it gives CATSDPVRVGDTQYF.

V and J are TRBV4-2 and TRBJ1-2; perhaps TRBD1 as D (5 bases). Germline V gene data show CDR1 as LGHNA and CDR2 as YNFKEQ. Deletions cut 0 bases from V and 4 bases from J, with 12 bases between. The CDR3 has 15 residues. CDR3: CASSQERQGLYGYTF. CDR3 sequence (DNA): TGTGCCAGCAGCCAAGAGAGGCAGGGCCTCTATGGCTACACCTTC.

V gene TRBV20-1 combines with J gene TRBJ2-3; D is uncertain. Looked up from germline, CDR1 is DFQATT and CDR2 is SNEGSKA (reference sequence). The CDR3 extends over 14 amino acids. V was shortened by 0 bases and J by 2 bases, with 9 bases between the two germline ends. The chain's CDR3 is CSARDVKSTDTQYF. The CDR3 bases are TGCAGTGCTAGAGATGTGAAGTCCACAGATACGCAGTATTTT.

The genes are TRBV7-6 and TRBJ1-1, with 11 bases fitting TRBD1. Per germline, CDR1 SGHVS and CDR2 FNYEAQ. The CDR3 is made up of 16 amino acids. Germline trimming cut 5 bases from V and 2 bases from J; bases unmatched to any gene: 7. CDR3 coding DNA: TGTGCCAGCAGCCCCGGACAGGGGGCTACCAACACTGAAGCTTTCTTT. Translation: CASSPGQGATNTEAFF.

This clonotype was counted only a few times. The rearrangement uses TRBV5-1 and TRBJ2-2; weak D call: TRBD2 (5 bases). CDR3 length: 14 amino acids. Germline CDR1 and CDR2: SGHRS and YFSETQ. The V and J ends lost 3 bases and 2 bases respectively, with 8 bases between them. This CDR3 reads CASSSEGNTGELFF. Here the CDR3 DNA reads TGCGCCAGCAGCTCAGAGGGAAACACCGGGGAGCTGTTTTTT.

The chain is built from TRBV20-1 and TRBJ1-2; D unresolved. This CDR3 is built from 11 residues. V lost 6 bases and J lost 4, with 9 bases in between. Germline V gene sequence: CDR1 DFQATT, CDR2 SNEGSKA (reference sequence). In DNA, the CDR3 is TGCAGTGCGAGAAATAGCTATGGCTACACCTTC. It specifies CSARNSYGYTF.

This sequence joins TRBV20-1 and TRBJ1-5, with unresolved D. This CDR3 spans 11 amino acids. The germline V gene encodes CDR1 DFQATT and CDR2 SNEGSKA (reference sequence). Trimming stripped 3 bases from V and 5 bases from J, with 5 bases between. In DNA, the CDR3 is TGCAGTGCTAGGGATCATCAGCCCCAGCATTTT. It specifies CSARDHQPQHF.

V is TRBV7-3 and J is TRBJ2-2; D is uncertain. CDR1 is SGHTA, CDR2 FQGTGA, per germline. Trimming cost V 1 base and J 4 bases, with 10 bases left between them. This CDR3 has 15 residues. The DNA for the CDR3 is TGTGCCAGCAGCTTAATTGGGTTCGCCACCGGGGAGCTGTTTTTT. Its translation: CASSLIGFATGELFF.

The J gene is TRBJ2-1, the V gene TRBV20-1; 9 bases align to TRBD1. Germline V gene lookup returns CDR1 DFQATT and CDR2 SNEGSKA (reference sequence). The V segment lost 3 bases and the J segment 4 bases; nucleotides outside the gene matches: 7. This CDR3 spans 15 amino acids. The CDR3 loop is CSARPQGAVYNEQFF. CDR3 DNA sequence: TGCAGTGCTAGGCCACAGGGGGCTGTGTACAATGAGCAGTTCTTC.

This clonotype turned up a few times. In DNA form, the CDR3 reads TGCAGTGCCAATGCCCGGGGCTTCGGGGCCAACGTCCTGACTTTC. It encodes CSANARGFGANVLTF. This rearrangement joins TRBV20-1 to TRBJ2-6; D might be TRBD1 or TRBD2, each matching 5 bases. Germline V gives CDR1 DFQATT, CDR2 SNEGSKA (reference sequence). V was shortened by 6 bases and J by 4 bases, with 16 bases between the two germline ends. CDR3 length equals 15 residues.

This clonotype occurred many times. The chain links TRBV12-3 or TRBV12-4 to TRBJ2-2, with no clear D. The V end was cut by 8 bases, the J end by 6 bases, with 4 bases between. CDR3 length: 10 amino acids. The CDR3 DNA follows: TGTGCCAGCGAAGCCGGGGAGCTGTTTTTT. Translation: CASEAGELFF.

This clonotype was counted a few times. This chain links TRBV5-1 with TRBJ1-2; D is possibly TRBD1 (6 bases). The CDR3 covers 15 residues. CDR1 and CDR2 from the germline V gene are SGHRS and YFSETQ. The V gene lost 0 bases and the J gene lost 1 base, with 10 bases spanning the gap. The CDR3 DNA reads TGCGCCAGCAGCTTGGGTCGGACAGTTAACTATGGCTACACCTTC. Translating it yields CASSLGRTVNYGYTF.

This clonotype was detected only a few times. CDR3 coding DNA: TGCGCCAGCAGCTTCTGGTCCCTTGGGGGGGAAAGGGAAGCTTTCTTT. It translates to CASSFWSLGGEREAFF. The rearrangement uses TRBV5-1 and TRBJ1-1; D possibly corresponds to TRBD1 (5 bases). The CDR3 length is 16 residues. Germline loops: CDR1 SGHRS, CDR2 YFSETQ. The V gene lost 2 bases and the J gene lost 8 bases, with 22 bases spanning the gap.

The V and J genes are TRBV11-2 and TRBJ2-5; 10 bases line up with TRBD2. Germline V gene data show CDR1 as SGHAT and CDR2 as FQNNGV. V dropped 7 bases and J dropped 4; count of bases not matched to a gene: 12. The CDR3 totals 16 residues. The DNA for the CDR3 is TGTGCCAGCACCGTAGTGGGTAGCGGGGGGCTAGAGACCCAGTACTTC. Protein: CASTVVGSGGLETQYF.

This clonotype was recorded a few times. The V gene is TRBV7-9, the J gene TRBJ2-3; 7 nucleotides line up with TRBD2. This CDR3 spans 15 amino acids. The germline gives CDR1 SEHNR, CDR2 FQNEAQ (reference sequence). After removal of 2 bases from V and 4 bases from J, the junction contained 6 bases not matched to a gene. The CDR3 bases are TGTGCCAGCAGCTTATTGGCGACTAGCTCAGATACGCAGTATTTT. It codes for CASSLLATSSDTQYF.

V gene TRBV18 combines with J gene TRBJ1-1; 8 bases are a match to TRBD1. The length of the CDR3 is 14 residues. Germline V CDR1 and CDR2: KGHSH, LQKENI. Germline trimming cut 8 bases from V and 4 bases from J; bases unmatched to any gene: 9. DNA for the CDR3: TGTGCCAGCCACGTCGACAGGGGCGGCACTGAAGCTTTCTTT. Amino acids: CASHVDRGGTEAFF.

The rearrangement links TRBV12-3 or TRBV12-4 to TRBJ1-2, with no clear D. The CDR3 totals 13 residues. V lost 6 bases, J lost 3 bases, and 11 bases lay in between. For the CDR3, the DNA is TGTGCCAGCAGGGTCCTCGAGGACTATGGCTACACCTTC. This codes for CASRVLEDYGYTF.

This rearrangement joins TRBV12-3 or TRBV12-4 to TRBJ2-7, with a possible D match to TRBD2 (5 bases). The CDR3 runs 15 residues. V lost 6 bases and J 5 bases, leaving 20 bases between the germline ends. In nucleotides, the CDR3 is TGTGCCAGCAGCTACCGCCGGGGTACAATGGACGAGCAGTACTTC. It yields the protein CASSYRRGTMDEQYF.

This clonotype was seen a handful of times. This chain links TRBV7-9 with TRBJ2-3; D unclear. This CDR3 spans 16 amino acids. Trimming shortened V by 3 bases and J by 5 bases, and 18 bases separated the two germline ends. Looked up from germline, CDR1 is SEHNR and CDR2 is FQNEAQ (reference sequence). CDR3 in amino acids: CASSLGASPFRDTQYF. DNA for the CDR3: TGTGCCAGCAGCTTGGGTGCCAGCCCTTTTCGAGATACGCAGTATTTT.

The CDR3 region has the DNA TGTGCCACGGGACAGGCTGGGGGCACTGAAGCTTTCTTT. Protein: CATGQAGGTEAFF. The gene calls are TRBV6-5 and TRBJ1-1; 8 bases agree with TRBD1. J lost 4 bases, V lost 10 bases, and 8 bases had no gene match. The CDR3 loop spans 13 amino acids. Germline loops: CDR1 MNHEY, CDR2 SVGAGI.

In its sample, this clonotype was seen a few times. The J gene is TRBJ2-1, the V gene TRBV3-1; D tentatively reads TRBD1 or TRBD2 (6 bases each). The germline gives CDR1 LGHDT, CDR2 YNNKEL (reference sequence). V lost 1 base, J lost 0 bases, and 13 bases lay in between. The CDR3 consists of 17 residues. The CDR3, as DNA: TGTGCCAGCAGCCAAGGAGGGGGGACTGCCTCCTACAATGAGCAGTTCTTC. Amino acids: CASSQGGGTASYNEQFF.

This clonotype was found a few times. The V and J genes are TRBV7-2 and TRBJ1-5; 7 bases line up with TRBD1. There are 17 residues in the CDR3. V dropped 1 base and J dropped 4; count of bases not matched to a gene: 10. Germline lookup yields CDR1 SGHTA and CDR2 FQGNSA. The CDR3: CASSLEGQPFQNQPQHF. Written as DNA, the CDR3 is TGTGCCAGCAGCTTAGAGGGACAGCCATTCCAAAATCAGCCCCAGCATTTT.

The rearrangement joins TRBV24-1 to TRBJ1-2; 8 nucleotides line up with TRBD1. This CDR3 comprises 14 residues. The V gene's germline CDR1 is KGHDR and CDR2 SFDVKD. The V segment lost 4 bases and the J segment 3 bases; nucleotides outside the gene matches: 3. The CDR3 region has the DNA TGTGCCACCAGTGAACTGGACAGGGACTATGGCTACACCTTC. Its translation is CATSELDRDYGYTF.

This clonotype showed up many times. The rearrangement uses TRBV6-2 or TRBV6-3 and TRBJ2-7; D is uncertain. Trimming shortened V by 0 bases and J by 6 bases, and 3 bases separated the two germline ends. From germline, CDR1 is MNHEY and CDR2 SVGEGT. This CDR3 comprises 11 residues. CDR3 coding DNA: TGTGCCAGCAGTTACTCGACCGAGCAGTACTTC. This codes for CASSYSTEQYF.